The clone carrying this T cell receptor beta chain was seen only a few times. The antigen is undetermined. Germline loops: CDR1 KGHSH, CDR2 LQKENI. V gave up 4 bases and J gave up 0 bases, with 20 bases separating them. This CDR3 contains 18 residues. The sample belongs to a study of read filtering for tumor transcriptome and immune sequencing. Study at large: R-ISS stage counts were under 10 for I, approximately 15 for II, about seven for III. RNA-seq yielded only 85 to 1273 TCR reads, IR-seq about 4.05 to 11 million. Broader study findings: The CD138-negative fraction was mixed bone marrow immune cells, not pure T cells.

Molecular barcoded adaptors covering alpha/delta and beta/gamma chains were used on 400 ng RNA. TCRdb ran MiXCR on the reads and lists one entry per CDR3 protein. The sample includes about 130,000 distinct CDR3 sequences, approximately 12% of them seen just once. Every patient had bone marrow sampled while the disease was active. The specimen was a population of CD138-negative cells sorted from bone marrow. This TCR was sampled from a donor over 35 with multiple myeloma. The rearrangement links TRBV18 to TRBJ2-3; tentatively, D is TRBD1 or TRBD2 (5 bases each). CDR3: CASSLSGQGRSSTDTQYF. The CDR3 coding sequence is TGTGCCAGCTCACTCAGCGGCCAGGGACGTTCTAGCACAGATACGCAGTATTTT.